The rows below give T cell receptor beta chains drawn from one sample of a study of cytomegalovirus exposure and HLA in healthy donors. Using immunoSEQ multiplex PCR, the repertoire was profiled, and TCRdb retains in-frame clones only, with some absent. The table records 200,000 or so clones, more than 65% of them present only once. The material sequenced was PBMCs. These receptors were collected from a woman aged 25 to 39 in good health and CMV-seropositive. The conserved cysteine and the conserved F or W are not part of the CDR3 here.

j_gene: TRBJ2-1; len: 10; v_gene: TRBV19; CDR3aa: ASSNSQVPQF
j_gene: TRBJ1-3; len: 12; v_gene: TRBV5-6; CDR3aa: ASRRGAAGNTIY
j_gene: TRBJ1-5; len: 10; v_gene: TRBV10-3; CDR3aa: AISPGNQPQH
j_gene: TRBJ2-7; len: 12; v_gene: TRBV29-1; CDR3aa: SVETGTGGYEQY
j_gene: TRBJ2-5; len: 9; v_gene: TRBV6-5; CDR3aa: ASSHVETQY
j_gene: TRBJ2-3; len: 9; v_gene: TRBV29-1; CDR3aa: SVEGASGRY
j_gene: TRBJ2-5; len: 11; v_gene: TRBV30; CDR3aa: AWSVSRQETQY
j_gene: TRBJ2-1; len: 13; v_gene: TRBV6-1; CDR3aa: ASMGTGRAYNEQF
j_gene: TRBJ1-2; len: 12; v_gene: TRBV9; CDR3aa: ASSARTGSDGYT
j_gene: TRBJ1-2; len: 12; v_gene: TRBV7-2; CDR3aa: ASSLAQGAYGYT
j_gene: TRBJ2-7; len: 12; v_gene: TRBV28; CDR3aa: AITAGGFSYEQY
j_gene: TRBJ2-1; len: 16; v_gene: TRBV18; CDR3aa: ASSPRDTYTVAYNEQF
j_gene: TRBJ1-2; len: 14; v_gene: TRBV9; CDR3aa: ASSVVLAGFSHGYT
j_gene: TRBJ2-7; len: 11; v_gene: TRBV6-5; CDR3aa: ASSRGQIYEQY
j_gene: TRBJ2-7; len: 11; v_gene: TRBV7-8; CDR3aa: ASGGGRAYEQY
j_gene: TRBJ2-3; len: 13; v_gene: TRBV18; CDR3aa: ASSRRQGARDTQY
j_gene: TRBJ2-7; len: 13; v_gene: TRBV12-2; CDR3aa: AKDWTSFQSYEQY
j_gene: TRBJ2-6; len: 14; v_gene: TRBV11-2; CDR3aa: ASSLVGVPGANVLT
j_gene: TRBJ2-3; len: 14; v_gene: TRBV2; CDR3aa: ASKLNSQGYTDTQY
j_gene: TRBJ1-1; len: 11; v_gene: TRBV29-1; CDR3aa: SVGDRGFTEAF
j_gene: TRBJ2-7; len: 11; v_gene: TRBV27; CDR3aa: ASSLNGGYEQY
j_gene: TRBJ1-5; len: 10; v_gene: TRBV6-6; CDR3aa: ASSPYNQPQH
j_gene: TRBJ1-5; len: 9; v_gene: TRBV28; CDR3aa: ATGLNQPQH
j_gene: TRBJ2-7; len: 14; v_gene: TRBV28; CDR3aa: ASSLELEGQSYEQY
j_gene: TRBJ1-2; len: 18; v_gene: TRBV4-2; CDR3aa: ASSYTINTLGGQGNYGYT
j_gene: TRBJ2-1; len: 13; v_gene: TRBV5-4; CDR3aa: ASSYGLAEYNEQF
j_gene: TRBJ2-3; len: 12; v_gene: TRBV27; CDR3aa: ASSWTSATDTQY
j_gene: TRBJ2-1; len: 12; v_gene: TRBV29-1; CDR3aa: SVLGLAGVGEQF
j_gene: TRBJ2-1; len: 13; v_gene: TRBV18; CDR3aa: ASSEPSGTDNEQF
j_gene: TRBJ1-1; len: 10; v_gene: TRBV28; CDR3aa: ASRYSNTEAF
j_gene: TRBJ2-7; len: 10; v_gene: TRBV10-3; CDR3aa: AISERGYEQY
j_gene: TRBJ2-3; len: 13; v_gene: TRBV5-1; CDR3aa: ASSLPGHPPDTQY
j_gene: TRBJ1-1; len: 9; v_gene: TRBV29-1; CDR3aa: SVPGDTEAF
j_gene: TRBJ2-5; len: 13; v_gene: TRBV6-6; CDR3aa: ASSTGLAGGETQY
j_gene: TRBJ1-1; len: 13; v_gene: TRBV27; CDR3aa: ASSPSGQSGTEAF
j_gene: TRBJ2-7; len: 9; v_gene: TRBV19; CDR3aa: ASKTGHRQY
j_gene: TRBJ1-2; len: 13; v_gene: TRBV6-6; CDR3aa: ASSSVRGGSDGYT
j_gene: TRBJ1-2; len: 11; v_gene: TRBV19; CDR3aa: ASSIRGGYGYT
j_gene: TRBJ1-4; len: 16; v_gene: TRBV15; CDR3aa: ATSRDLSRLISNEKLF
j_gene: TRBJ1-1; len: 12; v_gene: TRBV5-1; CDR3aa: ASSLDGQGMWAF
j_gene: TRBJ2-7; len: 10; v_gene: TRBV5-1; CDR3aa: ASSHRGREQY
j_gene: TRBJ2-3; len: 12; v_gene: TRBV30; CDR3aa: AWGSSGVTDTQY
j_gene: TRBJ2-7; len: 12; v_gene: TRBV6-1; CDR3aa: ASRDRTGWYEQY
j_gene: TRBJ2-7; len: 13; v_gene: TRBV7-9; CDR3aa: ASSLGGSRVYEQY
j_gene: TRBJ2-7; len: 11; v_gene: TRBV29-1; CDR3aa: SVRGQADYEQY
j_gene: TRBJ2-1; len: 10; v_gene: TRBV7-2; CDR3aa: ASSFLAGGQF
j_gene: TRBJ2-3; len: 15; v_gene: TRBV13; CDR3aa: ASSLVPGGLPTDTQY
j_gene: TRBJ1-5; len: 13; v_gene: TRBV19; CDR3aa: ASSRDSYSNQPQH
j_gene: TRBJ2-1; len: 14; v_gene: TRBV5-1; CDR3aa: ASSSRTSGSSNEQF
j_gene: TRBJ2-3; len: 15; v_gene: TRBV7-9; CDR3aa: ASTPRGAGVFRDTQY